This TCR beta chain originates from a study of blood T cell repertoires in COVID-19 (TCRdb year 2020). Notes on the research overall: Collaborator samples came from the United States, Italy and Spain and covered acute and convalescent phases of COVID-19. A de-identified subject ID, COVID-19 status, age in years and sex were almost always included in the sample metadata. HLA class I and class II types, where available, came from metadata supplied by the sample provider rather than from assay-based typing. Subjects who had been exposed to COVID-19, were actively infected with it, or had recovered from it provided the deeply sampled blood TCRbeta repertoires that made up the dataset. A freely available public database, intended as a resource for researchers studying the immune response to SARS-CoV-2, is where the repertoires were released. Samples were obtained from the ongoing ImmuneRACE study (first 160 participants) and from over 1,000 subjects provided by 6 global collaborators. The material from the prospective study consisted of cDNA or gDNA derived from T cells, B-cell-depleted T cells, or PBMCs. The paper's findings and limits, for the study overall: Clinical and demographic metadata were provided uncurated, with the amount varying by source and participant.

CDR3 length: 17 amino acids, cysteine to phenylalanine. Solely the CDR3 DNA is kept, with 51 bases framed from the first base. Ends trimmed: V by 6 bases, J by 7 bases; bases unmatched to a gene: 15. CDR1 and CDR2, per the germline V gene, are SGHNT and YENEEA. TCRbeta CDR3 regions were amplified from genomic DNA by means of the immunoSEQ Assay, a bias-controlled multiplex PCR. The published analysis was carried out like this. The number of nucleated cells in each sample was estimated by amplification of reference gene primers within the assay. To quantify the absolute abundance of each unique TCRbeta CDR3 rearrangement, sequence reads were collapsed and filtered. For each sample, productive Simpson clonality was calculated by taking the square root of Simpson's diversity index across productive rearrangements. Sourced from immuneACCESS, this table was stored by TCRdb with only in-frame sequences that have V and J called. A share of the clones is absent; for the studies checked, an unresolved V gene accounts for under half, and the remainder has no known explanation. V and J calls and clone size are as listed in that table; D and trimming were resolved from the DNA. This sample has fewer than 350,000 clones in its table, and around 85% of those were observed once. The ten largest make up 1.9% of the sample.

In this sample, this clone turned up a few times. The antigen this receptor binds is unknown. Base qualities were left out, and no much larger clone turns up one base away. Participants in the prospective study were enrolled through a virtual design, were aged 18 to 89 years, and lived in under 25 United States geographic areas. Cohort assignment in the prospective study relied on participant-reported clinical history from a screening survey and a study questionnaire. Exposed participants had been in contact, within 2 weeks of entering the study, with a person who had a PCR-confirmed or clinician-diagnosed case of COVID-19. In the prospective study, whole blood, serum and a nasopharyngeal or oropharyngeal swab were collected from each participant by mobile phlebotomists. Over a roughly 2-month period, participants in the prospective study had the option of providing additional blood draws and questionnaires. Before DNA extraction, blood samples from the prospective study were shipped at room temperature or frozen.

The clonotype originates from a woman under 40 who had been exposed to COVID-19. The chain was built from TRBV11-3 and TRBJ1-5, and 10 junctional nucleotides match TRBD1. Material: PBMCs or T cells enriched from blood (not recorded which). The nucleotide sequence is TGTGCCAGCAGTTCATGGGACCGGGACAGGGGAAAACAGCCCCAGCATTTT. Translation gives CASSSWDRDRGKQPQHF.